Below, 31 T cell receptor beta chains from the same sample are listed, as sequenced in a study of T cells after yellow fever vaccination (dated by TCRdb to between 2017 and 2020). Taken with the paper, the label for treatment or condition translates to: live attenuated yellow fever vaccine strain. Receptors were amplified or captured by 5' RACE. This sample was sequenced with an Illumina HiSeq 2500. In TCRdb, the public reads were trimmed at Q25 with fastp and aligned with MiXCR, with productive beta chains retained. Each entry is one CDR3 protein sequence, shown with its most common DNA and genes. Within this sample are some 350,000 distinct CDR3 sequences, with 8.7% of them counted one time only. The top ten clones comprise roughly 18% of the sample. The material sequenced was PBMCs, taken on the day of the first yellow fever vaccination. These receptors all come from a man younger than 35 who received the YFV17D yellow fever vaccine.

In its sample, this clonotype was seen many times. V and J are TRBV11-1 and TRBJ2-1; D remains unclear. This CDR3 is 11 amino acids long. V was pared by 4 bases and J by 15 bases, with 13 bases between. Looked up from germline, CDR1 is SGHAT and CDR2 is FQDESV (reference sequence). CDR3 sequence: CASSSGPRRFF. In DNA, the CDR3 is TGTGCCAGCAGCTCGGGCCCGAGGAGGTTCTTC.

This clonotype was picked up a small number of times. The chain uses TRBV6-1 and TRBJ2-7; D assignment may be TRBD1 or TRBD2 (5 bases each). Trimming pared 6 bases from V and 2 bases from J, leaving 11 bases between. Germline V gene data show CDR1 as MNHNS and CDR2 as SASEGT. This CDR3 comprises 13 residues. CDR3 sequence: CASRKRGPYEQYF. For the CDR3, the DNA is TGTGCCAGCAGAAAGAGGGGCCCCTACGAGCAGTACTTC.

The rearrangement joins TRBV5-1 to TRBJ1-5; 9 bases are shared with TRBD1. Germline V gene sequence: CDR1 SGHRS, CDR2 YFSETQ. Trimming cost V 4 bases and J 4 bases; bases outside gene matches: 6. The CDR3 runs to 15 residues. The CDR3 DNA follows: TGCGCCAGCAGCGTTACAGGGGGCATTAATCAGCCCCAGCATTTT. Encoded protein: CASSVTGGINQPQHF.

This clonotype has a handful of counts. The CDR3 sequence is CSVEVAGGPETQYF. For the CDR3, the DNA is TGCAGCGTTGAAGTGGCGGGGGGGCCGGAGACCCAGTACTTC. The V and J genes are TRBV29-1 and TRBJ2-5; 9 nucleotides agree with TRBD2. This CDR3 is built from 14 residues. Trimming cost V 1 base and J 5 bases; bases outside gene matches: 5. Germline CDR1 reads SQVTM; CDR2 reads ANQGSEA.

The chain links TRBV2 to TRBJ1-2; possible D gene TRBD1, 5 bases. This CDR3 has 13 residues. Trimming took 9 bases from V and 4 from J, leaving 15 bases between them. Germline V gene data show CDR1 as SNHLY and CDR2 as FYNNEI. The CDR3 region is CASFRVSSYGYTF. In nucleotides, the CDR3 is TGTGCCAGTTTCAGGGTTTCCAGCTATGGCTACACCTTC.

V is TRBV3-1 and J is TRBJ2-2, with 12 bases aligning to TRBD2. The V and J ends lost 6 bases and 1 base, in that order; junction bases with no gene match: 6. There are 17 residues in the CDR3. Germline V gives CDR1 LGHDT, CDR2 YNNKEL (reference sequence). The CDR3 spells CASRDRLAGENTGELFF. The CDR3 bases are TGTGCCAGCAGAGATAGACTAGCGGGGGAGAACACCGGGGAGCTGTTTTTT.

J is TRBJ1-3 and V is TRBV29-1, with a weak D call TRBD1 (6 bases). Trimming cost V 7 bases and J 1 base, with 8 bases left between them. Germline V gene data show CDR1 as SQVTM and CDR2 as ANQGSEA. The CDR3 sequence is 12 residues long. The CDR3 DNA sequence: TGCAGCGGCGGGACATCTGGAAACACCATATATTTT. Its translation: CSGGTSGNTIYF.

CDR3 nucleotide sequence: TGTGCCAGCAAGTATGCATCCGGCAATCAGCCCCAGCATTTT. Encoded protein: CASKYASGNQPQHF. The gene calls are TRBV2 and TRBJ1-5; D is unresolved. The CDR3 runs to 14 residues. Trimming pared 7 bases from V and 2 bases from J, leaving 12 bases between. Germline V gives CDR1 SNHLY, CDR2 FYNNEI.

V and J are TRBV6-2 or TRBV6-3 and TRBJ2-1; the D gene is possibly TRBD2 (5 bases). The CDR3 runs to 20 residues. CDR1 is MNHEY, CDR2 SVGEGT, per germline. Trimming took off 0 bases at V and 7 bases at J, with 28 bases between the two ends. CDR3 coding DNA: TGTGCCAGCAGTTACTCGATCCTAATCGCTCAAACCGGGGAAGCGAATGAGCAGTTCTTC. Protein sequence: CASSYSILIAQTGEANEQFF.

The genes are TRBV5-1 and TRBJ2-1; D might be TRBD1 (7 bases). This CDR3 has 15 residues. Germline CDR1 reads SGHRS; CDR2 reads YFSETQ. With 4 bases removed from V and 3 bases from J, the gap between germline ends came to 14 bases. The CDR3 DNA is TGCGCCAGCAGCCAGCGCGGGACAGTCTACAATGAGCAGTTCTTC. Its protein product is CASSQRGTVYNEQFF.

This clonotype showed up just once. The V gene is TRBV7-9, the J gene TRBJ1-4; TRBD1 might be the D (5 bases). The germline gives CDR1 SEHNR, CDR2 FQNEAQ (reference sequence). With 5 bases removed from V and 2 bases from J, the gap between germline ends came to 18 bases. CDR3 size: 17 residues. CDR3 sequence: CASSPGPSSATNEKLFF. The CDR3 coding sequence is TGTGCCAGCAGCCCGGGGCCCTCGTCGGCCACTAATGAAAAACTGTTTTTT.

This clonotype occurred a few times. The gene calls are TRBV6-5 and TRBJ2-7; 8 positions agree with TRBD2. From germline, CDR1 is MNHEY and CDR2 SVGAGI. V lost 4 bases to trimming and J lost 3 bases; unmatched junction nucleotides: 11. The CDR3 runs 16 residues. The DNA of the CDR3 is TGTGCCAGCAGTTTCCGGGGTACTAGCGGCTTCTACGAGCAGTACTTC. It encodes CASSFRGTSGFYEQYF.

This clonotype was seen many times. The chain couples TRBV18 to TRBJ1-1; D gene unclear. CDR1 and CDR2 from the germline V gene are KGHSH and LQKENI. This CDR3 has 12 residues. Trimming took 9 bases from V and 7 from J, leaving 15 bases between them. The CDR3 sequence: CASKAGESEAFF. CDR3 sequence (DNA): TGTGCCAGTAAGGCTGGGGAAAGTGAAGCTTTCTTT.

This rearrangement joins TRBV5-1 to TRBJ1-5, with 7 bases aligning to TRBD1. Trimming at V came to 4 bases and at J to 0 bases, leaving 10 bases not matched to a gene. Germline CDR1 reads SGHRS; CDR2 reads YFSETQ. This CDR3 spans 17 amino acids. Here the CDR3 reads CASSETGARNSNQPQHF. The CDR3 DNA reads as TGCGCCAGCAGCGAAACAGGGGCACGGAATAGCAATCAGCCCCAGCATTTT.

The chain links TRBV18 to TRBJ2-1, with 7 bases matching TRBD2. Germline V gene sequence: CDR1 KGHSH, CDR2 LQKENI. The CDR3 is 14 residues long. Unmatched junction bases numbered 0, after V lost 3 bases and J lost 1 base. The CDR3 nucleotides read TGTGCCAGCTCACCGGGACTATCCTACAATGAGCAGTTCTTC. Encoded protein: CASSPGLSYNEQFF.

This clonotype was counted only a few times. The chain recombines TRBV7-3 with TRBJ2-1, with a tentative D call TRBD2 (7 bases). V was cut by 2 bases and J by 3 bases, with 11 bases left in between. The CDR3 has 15 amino acids. Germline V gene sequence: CDR1 SGHTA, CDR2 FQGTGA. The CDR3 DNA follows: TGTGCCAGCAGCTTACTAGGGGGGGTCTACAATGAGCAGTTCTTC. Translated: CASSLLGGVYNEQFF.

V is TRBV12-3 or TRBV12-4 and J is TRBJ1-1; the D gene is possibly TRBD1 (5 bases). V dropped 3 bases and J dropped 3 bases, with 8 bases sitting between them. The CDR3 length is 13 residues. In nucleotides, the CDR3 is TGTGCCAGCAGTTTCGGGGCCGACACTGAAGCTTTCTTT. This translates into CASSFGADTEAFF.

This clonotype was seen more than once but under ten times. The chain links TRBV3-1 to TRBJ1-4; D uncertain. The CDR3 loop spans 12 amino acids. CDR1 and CDR2 (germline): LGHDT, YNNKEL (reference sequence). The V and J ends lost 2 bases and 6 bases respectively, with 4 bases between them. DNA of the CDR3: TGTGCCAGCAGCCAAATCGATGAAAAACTGTTTTTT. Amino acids: CASSQIDEKLFF.

This clonotype was counted ten times or more. The chain uses TRBV12-3 or TRBV12-4 and TRBJ1-2, with a possible D match to TRBD1 (5 bases). V lost 4 bases and J 4 bases, leaving 10 bases between the germline ends. CDR3 length equals 13 residues. The CDR3 sequence is CASSWGDGYGYTF. The CDR3 coding sequence is TGTGCCAGCAGTTGGGGGGATGGCTATGGCTACACCTTC.

This clonotype was counted between two and nine times. The CDR3 is CASSFPAATQYF. The DNA for the CDR3 is TGTGCCAGCAGCTTTCCTGCTGCGACCCAGTACTTC. The chain employs TRBV7-8 and TRBJ2-5, with D unclear. Looked up from germline, CDR1 is SGHVS and CDR2 is FQNEAQ. The length of the CDR3 is 12 residues. V was trimmed by 3 bases and J by 7 bases, leaving 9 bases between them.

This clonotype was seen repeatedly, ten times or more. The gene calls are TRBV9 and TRBJ2-1; D possibly corresponds to TRBD2 (6 bases). V was shortened by 5 bases and J by 3 bases, with 15 bases between the two germline ends. Germline V gives CDR1 SGDLS, CDR2 YYNGEE. The CDR3 sequence is 15 residues long. CDR3 region: CASSPWRGNYNEQFF. CDR3 nucleotides: TGTGCCAGCAGTCCCTGGCGGGGAAACTACAATGAGCAGTTCTTC.

This clonotype was picked up a small number of times. The V gene is TRBV4-3, the J gene TRBJ2-3, with D possibly being TRBD1 (6 bases). Germline V lookup: CDR1 LGHNA, CDR2 YSLEER. V dropped 1 base and J dropped 2 bases, with 16 bases sitting between them. The CDR3 is made up of 17 amino acids. The CDR3 coding sequence is TGCGCCAGCAGCCAAGGCTCCGACAGGTTCCTCACAGATACGCAGTATTTT. This sequence encodes CASSQGSDRFLTDTQYF.

This clonotype was recorded a few times. The J gene is TRBJ2-3, the V gene TRBV12-3 or TRBV12-4, with 9 bases that match TRBD2. The CDR3 has 14 residues. V trimming: 8 bases; J trimming: 4 bases; junction bases outside the gene matches: 7. The CDR3 nucleotides are TGTGCCAGCGTCTTCATAGCGGGGGCAGATACGCAGTATTTT. Translated, it gives CASVFIAGADTQYF.

This clonotype has only a few counts. V is TRBV12-3 or TRBV12-4 and J is TRBJ2-1; perhaps D is TRBD1 or TRBD2 (5 bases each). V shed 5 bases and J shed 0 bases, with 17 bases lying between them. The CDR3 runs 17 residues. The CDR3 DNA follows: TGTGCCAGCAGTACCCGGGACCCATGGAGCTCCTACAATGAGCAGTTCTTC. Its protein is CASSTRDPWSSYNEQFF.

V usage is TRBV7-9 and J usage is TRBJ2-2; D is uncertain. V lost 8 bases, J lost 4 bases, and 11 bases lay in between. Germline V gives CDR1 SEHNR, CDR2 FQNEAQ (reference sequence). The CDR3 has 13 residues. The CDR3, as DNA: TGTGCCAGCCGCCTGCTTCGCACCGGGGAGCTGTTTTTT. Translation: CASRLLRTGELFF.

This clonotype has a handful of counts. The genes are TRBV9 and TRBJ2-3; TRBD1 matches 8 bases. Germline V gives CDR1 SGDLS, CDR2 YYNGEE. J lost 6 bases, V lost 4 bases, and 10 bases had no gene match. There are 15 residues in the CDR3. In DNA form, the CDR3 reads TGTGCCAGCAGCCCCTGGGACAGGCCCCACGATACGCAGTATTTT. It yields the protein CASSPWDRPHDTQYF.

This clonotype was counted between two and nine times. This chain uses TRBV5-1 with TRBJ2-2; no firm D call. CDR1 and CDR2 from the germline V gene are SGHRS and YFSETQ. V lost 1 base, J lost 1 base, and 11 bases lay in between. The CDR3 covers 16 residues. CDR3 bases: TGCGCCAGCAGCTTGCTCCAGCATCGGAACACCGGGGAGCTGTTTTTT. This encodes CASSLLQHRNTGELFF.

This clonotype has only a few counts. DNA of the CDR3: TGTGCCAGCAGAGCGGGGGGAGACACCGGGGAGCTGTTTTTT. Its protein is CASRAGGDTGELFF. The rearrangement joins TRBV12-3 or TRBV12-4 to TRBJ2-2, with 9 positions matching TRBD2. This CDR3 has 14 residues. Unmatched junction bases numbered 2, after V lost 6 bases and J lost 3 bases.

This clonotype was seen a handful of times. This chain's CDR3 is CSARPGKDTIYF. DNA for the CDR3: TGCAGTGCTAGGCCAGGAAAGGACACCATATATTTT. The J gene is TRBJ1-3, the V gene TRBV20-1, with unresolved D. CDR1 is DFQATT, CDR2 SNEGSKA, per germline (reference sequence). The V end was cut by 3 bases, the J end by 8 bases, with 11 bases between. CDR3 size: 12 residues.

There are a few counts of this clonotype. The genes are TRBV20-1 and TRBJ2-4; D is unresolved. Trimming cost V 0 bases and J 1 base, with 4 bases left between them. This CDR3 region has 13 residues. Germline loops: CDR1 DFQATT, CDR2 SNEGSKA (reference sequence). CDR3 sequence reads: CSARDNAKNIQYF. CDR3 sequence (DNA): TGCAGTGCTAGAGATAACGCCAAAAACATTCAGTACTTC.

This clonotype appeared a few times. The CDR3 protein is CASSFNEKLFF. The CDR3 nucleotides read TGTGCCAGCAGTTTTAATGAAAAACTGTTTTTT. V gene TRBV6-6 combines with J gene TRBJ1-4; D remains ambiguous. The CDR3 is made up of 11 amino acids. V gave up 4 bases and J gave up 4 bases, with 1 base separating them. From germline, CDR1 is MNHNY and CDR2 SVGAGI (reference sequence).